This T cell receptor (beta chain) was recovered during a study of blood T cell repertoires in COVID-19. Study-wide context: Collection of acute and convalescent COVID-19 samples took place in the United States, Italy and Spain.

CDR3 length equals 17 residues. V trimming: 0 bases; J trimming: 8 bases; junction bases outside the gene matches: 8. Germline V CDR1 and CDR2: LGHNA, YNFKEQ. The authors' processing: Amplification of reference gene primers provided the estimated nucleated cell counts. Sequenced by immunoSEQ multiplex PCR; TCRdb stores in-frame clones only, minus some. From that table come the V and J calls and clone size; the DNA was used to work out D and trimming. This table has 360,000 or so clones, 80% to 85% appearing once. Participant age was 18 to 89 years, and participants resided in approximately 25 US areas.

The sequenced material came from PBMCs or T cells enriched from blood (not recorded which). The V gene is TRBV4-2, the J gene TRBJ2-1, with TRBD2 matching 12 bases. The receptor was isolated from a woman between 45 and 65 years old who had recovered from COVID-19. CDR3 in DNA: TGTGCCAGCAGCCAAGAGTCGGCTAGCGGGAGGGCCCATGAGCAGTTCTTC. Translating gives CASSQESASGRAHEQFF.